The 14 T cell receptor beta chains in this list originate from one sample, sequenced in a study of blood T cell repertoires in COVID-19. Using immunoSEQ multiplex PCR, the repertoire was profiled, and TCRdb retains in-frame clones only, with some absent. The profile shows under 200,000 clones, around 87% of them singletons. The sequenced material came from peripheral blood. These receptors all come from a middle-aged man with active or convalescent COVID-19.

The V and J genes are TRBV5-5 and TRBJ2-1; 8 positions match TRBD1. CDR1 SGHKS and CDR2 YYEKEE come from the germline V gene (reference sequence). V shed 4 bases, J shed 3 bases, and the junction held 9 bases outside the gene matches. The CDR3 has 16 amino acids. This chain's CDR3 is CASSLKADRVYNEQFF. The CDR3 DNA is TGTGCCAGCAGCCTAAAGGCGGACAGGGTCTACAATGAGCAGTTCTTC.

The CDR3 here is CASSRGTGSVAGNTIYF. The CDR3, as DNA: TGTGCCAGCAGCCGAGGGACAGGGTCTGTGGCTGGAAACACCATATATTTT. The chain joins TRBV5-4 to TRBJ1-3; TRBD1 aligns across 9 bases. V lost 4 bases to trimming and J lost 2 bases; unmatched junction nucleotides: 10. CDR3 length: 17 amino acids. Germline V gene lookup returns CDR1 SGHNT and CDR2 YYREEE (reference sequence).

The CDR3, as DNA: TGTGCCAGTAGTATGGGGACAGGACGCCATCACTATGGCTACACCTTC. Its translation is CASSMGTGRHHYGYTF. The rearrangement links TRBV19 to TRBJ1-2; 8 bases agree with TRBD1. Germline-derived CDR1 and CDR2 are LNHDA and SQIVND (reference sequence). The V segment lost 3 bases and the J segment 3 bases; nucleotides outside the gene matches: 9. The CDR3 length is 16 residues.

The V call is TRBV28, the J call TRBJ1-5; D perhaps matches TRBD1 (5 bases). CDR3 length: 14 amino acids. The V gene's germline CDR1 is MDHEN and CDR2 SYDVKM. V was trimmed by 6 bases and J by 5 bases, leaving 14 bases between them. CDR3 sequence reads: CASRLLGGYQPQHF. In DNA form, the CDR3 reads TGTGCCAGCAGACTCCTGGGGGGGTATCAGCCCCAGCATTTT.

This clone was picked up many times. This same CDR3 is encoded by further DNA sequences in the sample. The V call is TRBV29-1, the J call TRBJ2-7; D perhaps matches TRBD1 (6 bases). V lost 6 bases, J lost 4 bases, and 7 bases lay in between. CDR1 is SQVTM, CDR2 ANQGSEA, per germline. The CDR3 runs 10 residues. CDR3 in DNA: TGCAGCGTCGGGACATACGAGCAGTACTTC. Amino acid sequence: CSVGTYEQYF.

The chain employs TRBV5-6 and TRBJ1-1; TRBD1 might be the D (5 bases). The V and J ends lost 6 bases and 3 bases respectively, with 21 bases between them. The length of the CDR3 is 16 residues. Germline CDR1 SGHDT, CDR2 YYEEEE. The CDR3 region is CASTLPGAGSDTEAFF. CDR3 bases: TGTGCCAGCACCTTACCCGGCGCAGGGTCGGACACTGAAGCTTTCTTT.

The chain has TRBV5-1 and TRBJ1-3, with D possibly being TRBD1 (6 bases). The CDR3 loop spans 15 amino acids. Germline loops: CDR1 SGHRS, CDR2 YFSETQ. V shed 4 bases and J shed 1 base, with 12 bases lying between them. The CDR3 DNA is TGCGCCAGCAGCCCCTCGGGACATTCTGGAAACACCATATATTTT. It codes for CASSPSGHSGNTIYF. The variable domain in full, completed from reference TRBV5-1 and TRBJ1-3, reads KAGVTQTPRYLIKTRGQQVTLSCSPISGHRSVSWYQQTPGQGLQFLFEYFSETQRNKGNFPGRFSGRQFSNSRSEMNVSTLELGDSALYLCASSPSGHSGNTIYFGEGSWLTVV.

The chain is built from TRBV6-1 and TRBJ2-4, with 12 bases identical to TRBD1. This CDR3 region has 15 residues. The trim removed 3 bases at V and 9 bases at J, leaving 6 bases unmatched. Looked up from germline, CDR1 is MNHNS and CDR2 is SASEGT. CDR3 nucleotides: TGTGCCAGCAGTGACCCCGGGACAGGGGGCGGCATTCAGTACTTC. Amino acid sequence: CASSDPGTGGGIQYF.

This clone was counted once. The V gene is TRBV14, the J gene TRBJ1-4; no firm D call. The CDR3 loop spans 16 amino acids. V was pared by 0 bases and J by 0 bases, with 8 bases between. Germline lookup yields CDR1 SGHDN and CDR2 FVKESK. The CDR3: CASSQDQAATNEKLFF. CDR3 coding DNA: TGTGCCAGCAGCCAAGATCAGGCCGCAACTAATGAAAAACTGTTTTTT.

The chain combines TRBV2 with TRBJ1-6, with TRBD1 as a possible D gene (6 bases). Trimming stripped 5 bases from V and 0 bases from J, with 11 bases between. In germline, CDR1 is SNHLY, CDR2 FYNNEI. The CDR3 covers 16 residues. CDR3 sequence reads: CASSRQASSYNSPLHF. DNA for the CDR3: TGTGCCAGCAGTCGACAGGCGAGCTCCTATAATTCACCCCTCCACTTT.

This chain links TRBV6-6 with TRBJ2-3; D is ambiguous. Trimming removed 0 bases from V and 0 bases from J, with 4 bases in between. CDR3 length: 14 amino acids. The germline CDR1 and CDR2 sequences are MNHNY and SVGAGI (reference sequence). The CDR3 loop reads CASSYSSSTDTQYF. The CDR3 DNA reads as TGTGCCAGCAGTTACTCGAGTAGCACAGATACGCAGTATTTT.

The rearrangement uses TRBV11-2 and TRBJ2-7; TRBD1 aligns across 7 bases. Germline assignment: CDR1 SGHAT and CDR2 FQNNGV. J was trimmed by 3 bases and V by 7 bases; bases with no gene match: 9. CDR3 size: 14 residues. The CDR3 spells CASTQDRIHYEQYF. DNA for the CDR3: TGTGCCAGCACCCAGGACAGGATCCACTACGAGCAGTACTTC.

V and J are TRBV19 and TRBJ2-6; 11 nucleotides agree with TRBD1. This CDR3 is 20 amino acids long. CDR1 LNHDA and CDR2 SQIVND come from the germline V gene (reference sequence). The V segment lost 3 bases and the J segment 1 base; nucleotides outside the gene matches: 11. In DNA, the CDR3 is TGTGCCAGTAGTATCTTCCACGGGACAGGGGGGCCGTCTGGGGCCAACGTCCTGACTTTC. It yields the protein CASSIFHGTGGPSGANVLTF.

V and J are TRBV7-3 and TRBJ2-7, with D maybe TRBD1 (8 bases). This CDR3 spans 15 amino acids. Germline CDR1 SGHTA, CDR2 FQGTGA. Trimming stripped 4 bases from V and 0 bases from J, with 13 bases between. This chain's CDR3 is CASSSTGGASYEQYF. The DNA of the CDR3 is TGTGCCAGCAGCTCCACAGGGGGGGCCTCCTACGAGCAGTACTTC.